The TCR gamma chain under discussion was sequenced for a study of gamma-delta chains in newborns, infants, children. The wider study: Microbial exposure reportedly drives polyclonal innate γδ T cell expansion after birth.

By sample share, this clone is large. TCRdb ran CATT on the reads. The data show around 700 gamma-chain clones, with roughly 1.5% seen just once and about 19% held by the top ten. The CDR3 length is 11 residues. The V and J ends lost 2 bases and 7 bases, in that order; junction bases with no gene match: 2. Germline V gives CDR1 EGSTGY, CDR2 YDSYTSSV. The TCR comes from a child who was a newborn, infant or young child, either healthy, febrile or measles-vaccinated (not recorded which). The rearrangement links TRGV4 to TRGJ1 or TRGJ2. The sample taken for sequencing was blood. The CDR3 sequence: CATWDDYKKLF. DNA for the CDR3: TGTGCCACCTGGGATGACTATAAGAAACTCTTT.